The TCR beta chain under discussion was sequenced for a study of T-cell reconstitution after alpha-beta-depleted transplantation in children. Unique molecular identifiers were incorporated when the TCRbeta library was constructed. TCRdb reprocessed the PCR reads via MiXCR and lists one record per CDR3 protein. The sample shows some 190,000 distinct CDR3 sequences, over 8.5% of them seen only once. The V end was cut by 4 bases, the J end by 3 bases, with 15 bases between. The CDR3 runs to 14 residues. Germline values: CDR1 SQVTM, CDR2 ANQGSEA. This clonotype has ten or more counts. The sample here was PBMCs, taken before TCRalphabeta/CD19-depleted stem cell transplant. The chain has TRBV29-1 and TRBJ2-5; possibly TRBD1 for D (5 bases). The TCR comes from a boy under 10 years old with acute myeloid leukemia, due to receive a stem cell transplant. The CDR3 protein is CSVVDSRFKETQYF. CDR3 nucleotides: TGCAGCGTTGTTGACAGCCGATTTAAAGAGACCCAGTACTTC. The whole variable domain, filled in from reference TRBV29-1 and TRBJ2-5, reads SAVISQKPSRDICQRGTSLTIQCQVDSQVTMMFWYRQQPGQSLTLIATANQGSEATYESGFVIDKFPISRPNLTFSTLTVSNMSPEDSSIYLCSVVDSRFKETQYFGPGTRLLVL.